This TCR beta chain comes out of a study of shared clonotypes between healthy human individuals. Naivety among CD8 cells was defined by CD45RO negativity and positive CCR7 selection, thereby excluding terminally differentiated effector memory CD45RA+ cells. Measured with immunoSEQ multiplex PCR; TCRdb has only the in-frame clones, and not every one. This table has about 1,800,000 clones, about 95% appearing once. Notes on this clone: Its target is unknown.

Study conclusions and caveats: Non-shared clonotypes showed lower generation probabilities than clonotypes common to all four donors.

The TCR sequence derives from a man aged 18-30 years in good health. The sequenced sample consisted of naive CD8+ T cells sorted from blood.

The CDR3 nucleotides are TGTGCCAGCAAAACGACAGGGGGCGCCTATGGCTACACCTTC. It specifies CASKTTGGAYGYTF. V is TRBV27 and J is TRBJ1-2; the match to TRBD1 covers 10 bases. Germline loops: CDR1 MNHEY, CDR2 SMNVEV (reference sequence). After removal of 7 bases from V and 4 bases from J, the junction contained 6 bases not matched to a gene. The CDR3 has 14 residues.